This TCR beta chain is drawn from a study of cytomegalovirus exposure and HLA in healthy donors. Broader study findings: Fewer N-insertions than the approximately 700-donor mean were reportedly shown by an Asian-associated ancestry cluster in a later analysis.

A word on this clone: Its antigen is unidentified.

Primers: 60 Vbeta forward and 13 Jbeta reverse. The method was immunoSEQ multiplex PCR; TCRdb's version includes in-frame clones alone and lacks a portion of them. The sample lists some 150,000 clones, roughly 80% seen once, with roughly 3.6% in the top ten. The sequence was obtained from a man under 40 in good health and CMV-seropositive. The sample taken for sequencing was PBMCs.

DNA for the CDR3: TGCGCCAGCAGCCAAGATAGGAACACTGAAGCTTTCTTT. It translates to CASSQDRNTEAFF. The chain recombines TRBV4-3 with TRBJ1-1; D is undetermined. The CDR3 spans 13 residues. CDR1 LGHNA and CDR2 YSLEER come from the germline V gene. The V end was cut by 0 bases, the J end by 1 base, with 3 bases between.